These T cell receptor beta chains were read from a single sample in a study of shared clonotypes between healthy human individuals. The repertoire was sequenced with immunoSEQ multiplex PCR; TCRdb's copy has only in-frame clones and lacks some. This sample has roughly 1,000,000 clones, with more than 75% found just once. What was sequenced was memory CD4+ T cells from PBMCs. The receptors were gathered from a man between 18 and 29 years old in good health. Some clones in this sample may be carry-over from other donors' samples. CDR3s include the opening cysteine and the closing phenylalanine or tryptophan. D genes are given only for firm matches. Not all rows give a size; the values are once, few, many and, for expanded clones, a class.

d_gene	abundance	v_gene	j_gene	CDR3aa	CDR3nt
.	.	TRBV6-5	TRBJ2-3	CASRTRAGQTDTQYF	TGTGCCAGCAGAACACGGGCAGGGCAGACAGATACGCAGTATTTT
TRBD2	.	TRBV28	TRBJ2-7	CASSLRAGGFDEQYF	TGTGCCAGCAGTTTAAGGGCGGGAGGGTTCGACGAGCAGTACTTC
.	.	TRBV7-7	TRBJ1-2	CASSSRQRNNYGYTF	TGTGCCAGCAGCTCTCGACAAAGAAATAACTATGGCTACACCTTC
.	.	TRBV5-1	TRBJ2-5	CASSLGAVQETQYF	TGCGCCAGCAGCTTGGGGGCCGTCCAAGAGACCCAGTACTTC
.	once	TRBV28	TRBJ1-2	CASSLPGLKYGYTF	TGTGCCAGCAGCCTCCCAGGGCTCAAATATGGCTACACCTTC
.	.	TRBV5-1	TRBJ2-1	CASSLAGESSYNEQFF	TGCGCCAGCAGCTTGGCCGGGGAGAGCTCCTACAATGAGCAGTTCTTC
TRBD2	.	TRBV7-2	TRBJ2-2	CASSPPSGRVTGELFF	TGTGCCAGCAGCCCCCCCAGCGGGAGAGTCACCGGGGAGCTGTTTTTT
TRBD2	.	TRBV28	TRBJ2-5	CASSGDGRGGRQETQYF	TGTGCCAGCAGTGGGGACGGGAGAGGCGGGAGGCAAGAGACCCAGTACTTC
.	.	TRBV5-1	TRBJ1-4	CASSSDGYEKLFF	TGCGCCAGCAGCTCAGACGGTTATGAAAAACTGTTTTTT
.	.	TRBV18	TRBJ1-5	CASSPLGDSNQPQHF	TGTGCCAGCTCACCTTTGGGGGATAGCAATCAGCCCCAGCATTTT
.	.	TRBV6-1	TRBJ2-7	CASSGDRSGYEQYF	TGTGCCAGCAGTGGGGATAGGTCGGGCTACGAGCAGTACTTC
TRBD1	.	TRBV28	TRBJ1-1	CASSSTGDAARNTEAFF	TGTGCCAGCAGTTCGACAGGGGATGCGGCCAGGAACACTGAAGCTTTCTTT
.	many	TRBV23-1	TRBJ2-1	CASSQSEGNNEQFF	TGCGCCAGCAGTCAATCAGAAGGTAACAATGAGCAGTTCTTC
.	.	TRBV7-2	TRBJ2-5	CASSLWKTQYF	TGTGCCAGCAGCCTATGGAAGACCCAGTACTTC
TRBD1	.	TRBV5-1	TRBJ1-2	CASSFTGGGYTF	TGCGCCAGCAGCTTTACAGGGGGCGGCTACACCTTC
.	.	TRBV4-3	TRBJ1-3	CASSQDRGAGNTIYF	TGCGCCAGCAGCCAAGATCGAGGGGCTGGAAACACCATATATTTT
TRBD1	.	TRBV29-1	TRBJ2-2	CSVGSGGIGELFF	TGCAGCGTTGGTTCAGGGGGTATCGGGGAGCTGTTTTTT
TRBD2	.	TRBV5-4	TRBJ2-2	CASSRTSYGELFF	TGTGCCAGCAGCCGGACTAGCTACGGGGAGCTGTTTTTT
TRBD1	.	TRBV7-3	TRBJ1-5	CASSGQGAIQPQHF	TGTGCCAGCAGCGGACAGGGGGCGATTCAGCCCCAGCATTTT
TRBD1	.	TRBV7-2	TRBJ2-7	CASSRQGPAYEQYF	TGTGCCAGCAGCAGACAGGGCCCGGCCTACGAGCAGTACTTC
.	once	TRBV6-5	TRBJ2-3	CASSYSGVTSTDTQYF	TGTGCCAGCAGTTACTCGGGGGTTACTAGCACAGATACGCAGTATTTT
TRBD1	.	TRBV5-1	TRBJ1-2	CASGQGLAGYTF	TGCGCCAGCGGACAGGGACTAGCTGGCTACACCTTC
TRBD2	.	TRBV7-2	TRBJ2-3	CASSLGSSGSTDTQYF	TGTGCCAGCAGCTTAGGTTCTAGCGGGAGTACAGATACGCAGTATTTT
.	.	TRBV5-1	TRBJ2-5	CASSFPPAGSLETQYF	TGCGCCAGCAGCTTCCCCCCGGCAGGTTCCCTAGAGACCCAGTACTTC
.	once	TRBV5-1	TRBJ1-3	CASSPWLTGSGNTIYF	TGCGCCAGCAGCCCCTGGTTGACAGGCTCAGGAAACACCATATATTTT
.	.	TRBV9	TRBJ2-3	CASSVQQSTDTQYF	TGTGCCAGCAGCGTACAACAGAGCACAGATACGCAGTATTTT
.	.	TRBV7-2	TRBJ1-1	CASSLRLWGAPEAFF	TGTGCCAGCAGCTTAAGATTATGGGGGGCTCCTGAAGCTTTCTTT
.	.	TRBV6-5	TRBJ1-1	CASTKGRYTEAFF	TGTGCCAGCACCAAGGGGCGATACACTGAAGCTTTCTTT
.	.	TRBV2	TRBJ1-4	CASSEGGGGEGEKLFF	TGTGCCAGCAGTGAAGGTGGCGGGGGTGAAGGTGAAAAACTGTTTTTT
TRBD1	few	TRBV2	TRBJ1-5	CASRAGQAEGQPQHF	TGTGCCAGCAGAGCGGGACAGGCGGAGGGTCAGCCCCAGCATTTT
TRBD2	many	TRBV7-2	TRBJ2-5	CASSPAGSSGGSRTQYF	TGTGCCAGCAGCCCAGCGGGGTCATCGGGGGGAAGTAGGACCCAGTACTTC
TRBD2	.	TRBV10-1	TRBJ2-7	CASSESSGRAYEQYF	TGCGCCAGCAGTGAGTCTAGCGGGAGAGCCTACGAGCAGTACTTC
.	.	TRBV6-6	TRBJ1-2	CASSWDTATYGYTF	TGTGCCAGCAGTTGGGACACTGCGACCTATGGCTACACCTTC
.	.	TRBV5-3	TRBJ1-5	CASFYQPQHF	TGTGCCAGTTTTTATCAGCCCCAGCATTTT
.	.	TRBV11-2	TRBJ2-5	CASSAGVEETQYF	TGTGCCAGCAGCGCAGGGGTCGAAGAGACCCAGTACTTC
.	once	TRBV21-1	TRBJ2-7	CASSRIEVGPHAYEQYF	TGTGCCAGCAGCAGAATAGAGGTGGGTCCGCATGCCTACGAGCAGTACTTC
.	.	TRBV14	TRBJ2-1	CASSPLGKGENSYNEQFF	TGTGCCAGCAGCCCCCTGGGGAAGGGCGAGAACTCCTACAATGAGCAGTTCTTC
.	.	TRBV6-1	TRBJ2-3	CASSVKGVGTDTQYF	TGTGCCAGCAGCGTTAAAGGGGTTGGCACAGATACGCAGTATTTT
.	.	TRBV7-9	TRBJ2-2	CASSLLEAGELFF	TGTGCCAGCAGCTTATTGGAAGCCGGGGAGCTGTTTTTT
.	.	TRBV7-2	TRBJ2-5	CASSLGGGRRETQYF	TGTGCCAGCAGCCTCGGTGGTGGACGGAGGGAGACCCAGTACTTC
.	.	TRBV6-5	TRBJ1-2	CASRITSTYGYTF	TGTGCCAGCAGGATAACATCTACCTATGGCTACACCTTC
.	.	TRBV7-8	TRBJ1-4	CASSLASGVKLFF	TGTGCCAGCAGCTTAGCGTCCGGGGTTAAACTGTTTTTT
.	few	TRBV5-1	TRBJ1-2	CASSLALGYGYTF	TGCGCCAGCAGCTTGGCCCTGGGTTATGGCTACACCTTC
TRBD2	few	TRBV5-8	TRBJ2-1	CASSFGRGYNEQFF	TGTGCCAGCAGCTTTGGGCGGGGGTACAATGAGCAGTTCTTC
.	once	TRBV5-4	TRBJ2-7	CASSLATESYEQYF	TGTGCCAGCAGCTTGGCGACTGAGTCCTACGAGCAGTACTTC
TRBD1	.	TRBV28	TRBJ2-7	CASRPGQSYEQYF	TGTGCCAGCCGGCCGGGACAGTCCTACGAGCAGTACTTC
.	few	TRBV15	TRBJ1-1	CATSIRGGTEAFF	TGTGCCACCAGCATTCGGGGGGGCACTGAAGCTTTCTTT
TRBD1	.	TRBV5-1	TRBJ1-2	CASSLSAGGDYGYTF	TGCGCCAGCAGCTTGTCGGCAGGGGGTGACTATGGCTACACCTTC
.	few	TRBV28	TRBJ1-6	CASQGRLNSPLHF	TGTGCCAGCCAGGGACGGCTTAATTCACCCCTCCACTTT
.	.	TRBV7-2	TRBJ2-2	CASSLTTNTGELFF	TGTGCCAGCAGCTTAACAACGAACACCGGGGAGCTGTTTTTT
.	.	TRBV11-2	TRBJ2-5	CASSFGVQETQYF	TGTGCCAGCAGCTTCGGGGTGCAAGAGACCCAGTACTTC
.	.	TRBV2	TRBJ1-5	CASRADMRDQPQHF	TGTGCCAGCAGGGCGGACATGCGGGACCAGCCCCAGCATTTT
.	.	TRBV11-2	TRBJ2-7	CASSLVTVSYEQYF	TGTGCCAGCAGCTTAGTGACGGTCTCCTACGAGCAGTACTTC
.	.	TRBV28	TRBJ1-2	CASSGVGGRGNYGYTF	TGTGCCAGCAGTGGGGTTGGAGGGCGGGGGAACTATGGCTACACCTTC
TRBD2	.	TRBV7-8	TRBJ2-1	CASSLEASGHNEQFF	TGTGCCAGCAGCTTAGAGGCTAGCGGCCACAATGAGCAGTTCTTC
.	.	TRBV5-1	TRBJ1-5	CASSPEDPSNQPQHF	TGCGCCAGCAGCCCCGAGGATCCGAGCAATCAGCCCCAGCATTTT
.	.	TRBV7-9	TRBJ1-4	CASSLGNRAEKLFF	TGTGCCAGCAGCTTGGGGAACAGGGCCGAAAAACTGTTTTTT